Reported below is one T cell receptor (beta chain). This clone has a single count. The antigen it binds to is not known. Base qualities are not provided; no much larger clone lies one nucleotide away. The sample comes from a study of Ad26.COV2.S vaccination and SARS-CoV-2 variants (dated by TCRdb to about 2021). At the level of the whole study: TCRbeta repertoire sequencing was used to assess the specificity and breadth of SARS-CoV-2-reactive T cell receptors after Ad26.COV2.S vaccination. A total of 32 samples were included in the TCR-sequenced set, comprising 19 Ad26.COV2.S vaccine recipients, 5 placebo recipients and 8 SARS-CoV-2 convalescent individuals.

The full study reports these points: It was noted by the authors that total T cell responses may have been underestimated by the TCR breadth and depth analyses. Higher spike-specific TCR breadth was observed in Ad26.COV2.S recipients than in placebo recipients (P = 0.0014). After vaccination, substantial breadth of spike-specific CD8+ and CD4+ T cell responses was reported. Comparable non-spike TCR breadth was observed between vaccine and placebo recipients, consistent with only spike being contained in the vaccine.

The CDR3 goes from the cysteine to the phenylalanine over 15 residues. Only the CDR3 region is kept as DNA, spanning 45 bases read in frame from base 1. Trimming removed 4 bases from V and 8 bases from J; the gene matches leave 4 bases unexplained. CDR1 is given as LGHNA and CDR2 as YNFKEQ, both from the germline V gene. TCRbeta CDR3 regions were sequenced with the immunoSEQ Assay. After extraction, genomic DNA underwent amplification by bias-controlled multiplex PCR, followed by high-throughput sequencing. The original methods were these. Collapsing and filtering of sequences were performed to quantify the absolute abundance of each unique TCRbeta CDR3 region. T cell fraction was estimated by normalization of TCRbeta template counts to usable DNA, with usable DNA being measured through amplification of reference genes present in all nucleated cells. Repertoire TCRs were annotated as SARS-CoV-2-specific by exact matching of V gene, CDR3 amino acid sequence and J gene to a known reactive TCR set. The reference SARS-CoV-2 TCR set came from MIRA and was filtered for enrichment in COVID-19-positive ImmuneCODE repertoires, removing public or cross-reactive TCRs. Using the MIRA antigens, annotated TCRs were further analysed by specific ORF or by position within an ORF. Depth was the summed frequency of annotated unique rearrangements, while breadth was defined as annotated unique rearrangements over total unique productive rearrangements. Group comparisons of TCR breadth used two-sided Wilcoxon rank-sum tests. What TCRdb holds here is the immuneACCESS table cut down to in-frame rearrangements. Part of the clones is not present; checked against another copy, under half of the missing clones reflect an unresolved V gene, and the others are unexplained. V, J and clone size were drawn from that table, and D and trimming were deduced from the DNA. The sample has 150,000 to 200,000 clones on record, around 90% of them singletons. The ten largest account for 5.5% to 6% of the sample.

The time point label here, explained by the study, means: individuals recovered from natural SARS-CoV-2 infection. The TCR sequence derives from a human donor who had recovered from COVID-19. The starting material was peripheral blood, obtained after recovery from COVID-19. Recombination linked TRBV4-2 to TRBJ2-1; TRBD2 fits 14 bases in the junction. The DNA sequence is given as TGTGCCAGCAGCCTAGGGACTAGCGGGAGACATGAGCAGTTCTTC. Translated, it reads CASSLGTSGRHEQFF.